This T cell receptor (beta chain) originates from a study of blood T cell repertoires in COVID-19 (dated by TCRdb to 2020 to 2021). At the level of the whole study: Samples from collaborators originated in the United States, Italy and Spain and spanned both the acute and convalescent phases of COVID-19. Where available, HLA class I and class II types were taken from metadata supplied by the sample provider and were not determined by assay-based typing. The material from the prospective study consisted of cDNA or gDNA derived from T cells, B-cell-depleted T cells, or PBMCs. A de-identified subject ID, COVID-19 status, age in years and sex were almost always included in the sample metadata. The dataset comprised deeply sampled blood TCRbeta repertoires from subjects exposed to, actively infected with, or recovered from COVID-19. A freely available public database, intended as a resource for researchers studying the immune response to SARS-CoV-2, is where the repertoires were released. Samples were obtained from the ongoing ImmuneRACE study (first 160 participants) and from some 1,300 subjects provided by 6 global collaborators.

Spanning cysteine to phenylalanine, the CDR3 consists of 15 amino acids. Just CDR3 DNA is preserved here, 45 bases in frame from base 1. Here V drops 3 bases and J drops 4 bases, and the junction holds 7 bases not matched to any gene. CDR1 and CDR2 were assigned from the germline V gene (reference sequence) as LNHDA and SQIVND. TCRbeta CDR3 regions were amplified from genomic DNA by means of the immunoSEQ Assay, a bias-controlled multiplex PCR. In the paper's pipeline: The number of nucleated cells in each sample was estimated by amplification of reference gene primers within the assay. To quantify the absolute abundance of each unique TCRbeta CDR3 rearrangement, sequence reads were collapsed and filtered. For each sample, productive Simpson clonality was calculated by taking the square root of Simpson's diversity index across productive rearrangements. TCRdb re-hosts the immuneACCESS table, in-frame sequences only. Its copies lack some clones; in the studies checked, an unresolved V gene accounts for under half of them, and the cause for the rest is not known. That table gives V, J and clone size, and the DNA gave D and trimming. The sample table holds around 260,000 clones, of which 70% to 90% were seen once. Of the sample, around 4.5% is held by the ten largest clones.

Study-level results and caveats: The quantity of clinical and demographic metadata differed by source and by participant and was supplied without curation.

Participants in the prospective study were enrolled through a virtual design, were aged 18 to 89 years, and lived in about two dozen United States geographic areas. In the prospective study, participants were assigned to cohorts based on the clinical history participants reported in a screening survey and a study questionnaire. For ImmuneRACE Cohort 3, a participant was defined as recovered based on two consecutive negative NP/OP PCR tests, clearance by a healthcare professional, or resolution of symptoms. In the prospective study, mobile phlebotomists collected whole blood, serum and a nasopharyngeal or oropharyngeal swab from each participant. Prospective study participants could optionally give additional blood draws and questionnaires over a roughly two-month period. Blood samples from the prospective study were shipped frozen or at room temperature prior to DNA extraction. About this clone itself: It has no known antigen specificity. Per-nucleotide qualities are absent, and no much larger clonotype sits a single base away.

This clonotype was sampled from a woman aged 25 to 39 who had recovered from COVID-19. Sample: PBMCs or T cells enriched from blood (not recorded which). The sequence links TRBV19 to TRBJ2-7; 9 bases in between match TRBD1. The nucleotide sequence reads as follows: TGTGCCAGTAGTATCAATGGGGACAGGGAGTACGAGCAGTACTTC. Its amino acids are CASSINGDREYEQYF. The CDR3 plus the reference TRBV19 and TRBJ2-7 genes for the other parts give the full variable domain: DGGITQSPKYLFRKEGQNVTLSCEQNLNHDAMYWYRQDPGQGLRLIYYSQIVNDFQKGDIAEGYSVSREKKESFPLTVTSAQKNPTAFYLCASSINGDREYEQYFGPGTRLTVT.